A selection of T cell receptor beta chains follows, all from one sample in a study of blood T cell repertoires in COVID-19. The repertoire was sequenced with immunoSEQ multiplex PCR; TCRdb's copy has only in-frame clones and lacks some. The profile shows 210,000 or so clones, under 90% of them singletons. The source material was peripheral blood. These receptors were collected from a human donor in a cohort sampled during active COVID-19. The CDR3 runs from the conserved cysteine through the conserved F or W. The D gene is left open where the match is weak. The size field is filled for only some rows; it gives once, few, many or a size class.

V gene	J gene	D gene	clone size	CDR3 DNA	CDR3 protein
TRBV5-1	TRBJ1-1	TRBD1	.	TGCGCCAGCAGCCTTACAGGGGGGAACACTGAAGCTTTCTTT	CASSLTGGNTEAFF
TRBV10-3	TRBJ2-3	.	.	TGTGCCATCAGTGGTAGAGACACCCTTCGCACAGATACGCAGTATTTT	CAISGRDTLRTDTQYF
TRBV20-1	TRBJ1-1	.	.	TGCAGTGCTAAGGGGGCTGAAGCTTTCTTT	CSAKGAEAFF
TRBV14	TRBJ1-3	.	.	TGTGCCAGCAGCCAAACACGACACGCCTCTGGAAACACCATATATTTT	CASSQTRHASGNTIYF
TRBV6-5	TRBJ1-2	.	.	TGTGCCAGTCTACAGGCTGGCTACACCTTC	CASLQAGYTF
TRBV28	TRBJ2-7	TRBD2	.	TGTGCCAGCAGGGATGCTAGCGGAACTTCCTACGAGCAGTACTTC	CASRDASGTSYEQYF
TRBV4-1	TRBJ2-4	.	.	TGCGCCAGCAGCCAAGACCAATACGGGAGCGGCGACATTCAGTACTTC	CASSQDQYGSGDIQYF
TRBV14	TRBJ2-7	.	.	TGTGCCACCCCCCCCTCGGGGGTGCCCTACGAGCAGTACTTC	CATPPSGVPYEQYF
TRBV3-1/TRBV3-2	TRBJ2-1	.	.	TGTGCCAGCAGCCAACTCGGTTTAGCGGTTCATCGGGAGTTCTTC	CASSQLGLAVHREFF
TRBV28	TRBJ2-1	TRBD2	.	TGTGCCAGCAGTTTTGGGGGGCTAGCGGGAGTCCAAGAGCAGTTCTTC	CASSFGGLAGVQEQFF
TRBV5-4	TRBJ2-3	TRBD1	.	TGTGCCAGCAGCCAGGGACAGGCCCTCACAGATACGCAGTATTTT	CASSQGQALTDTQYF
TRBV25-1	TRBJ1-2	TRBD1	.	TGTGCCAGCAGTGCAACCGGGACAGGCTTTTTGTATGGCTACACCTTC	CASSATGTGFLYGYTF
TRBV18	TRBJ1-1	.	.	TGTGCCAGCTCACCGCCAGGGGCTAAGAACACTGAAGCTTTCTTT	CASSPPGAKNTEAFF
TRBV9	TRBJ1-1	TRBD1	.	TGTGCCAGCAGCGTAGAACAGGGGGTCCGGGGGACTGAAGCTTTCTTT	CASSVEQGVRGTEAFF
TRBV5-1	TRBJ2-6	.	.	TGCGCCAGCGAACCGGGTTCCAGCTCTGGGGCCAACGTCCTGACTTTC	CASEPGSSSGANVLTF
TRBV6-1	TRBJ1-5	.	once	TGTGCCAGCAGTGACTGGGGACACCTTAGCAATCAGCCCCAGCATTTT	CASSDWGHLSNQPQHF